The 19 T cell receptor beta chains listed next were all sequenced from one sample in a study of cytomegalovirus exposure and HLA in healthy donors. Vbeta (60) and Jbeta (13) primers were used in the PCR. Profiled with immunoSEQ multiplex PCR; TCRdb holds only in-frame clones, not every one. The sample holds 60,000 or so clones, roughly 77% seen once. Sequences were obtained from PBMCs. The receptors come from a woman aged 35 to 49 in good health and CMV-seropositive.

The chain employs TRBV4-1 and TRBJ1-2; the D is unclear. Looked up from germline, CDR1 is MGHRA and CDR2 is YSYEKL. V lost 1 base to trimming and J lost 4 bases, with 10 bases between them. This CDR3 is built from 14 residues. CDR3 loop: CASSQAGASYGYTF. CDR3 DNA: TGCGCCAGCAGCCAAGCAGGTGCTTCCTATGGCTACACCTTC.

This chain joins TRBV5-4 and TRBJ2-6; TRBD1 aligns across 11 bases. Germline loops: CDR1 SGHNT, CDR2 YYREEE (reference sequence). Losses at the gene ends were 10 bases for V and 1 base for J; bases not matched to a gene: 7. CDR3 size: 16 residues. The CDR3 bases are TGTGCCTCTTCGGGACAGGGGGTATCTGGGGCCAACGTCCTGACTTTC. This encodes CASSGQGVSGANVLTF.

This chain links TRBV4-3 with TRBJ2-6; TRBD1 matches 9 bases. The germline gives CDR1 LGHNA, CDR2 YSLEER. This CDR3 contains 16 residues. V lost 4 bases, J lost 4 bases, and 5 bases stayed unmatched. This CDR3 is CASSLIQGAGANVLTF. DNA for the CDR3: TGCGCCAGCAGCCTCATACAGGGGGCAGGGGCCAACGTCCTGACTTTC.

The rearrangement links TRBV27 to TRBJ2-5; the match to TRBD2 covers 10 bases. The CDR3 is 16 amino acids. Germline CDR1 MNHEY, CDR2 SMNVEV (reference sequence). V lost 1 base to trimming and J lost 5 bases; unmatched junction nucleotides: 7. The CDR3 protein is CASSLFSGGPGETQYF. The CDR3 DNA follows: TGTGCCAGCAGTTTATTTAGCGGGGGGCCAGGGGAGACCCAGTACTTC.

CDR3 nucleotide sequence: TGTGCCAGCAGTCCCTCGGGGGGAAGAGGAGCTTTCTTT. Protein product: CASSPSGGRGAFF. The chain has TRBV6-5 and TRBJ1-1; weak D call: TRBD1 (5 bases). Trimming stripped 5 bases from V and 10 bases from J, with 17 bases between. Germline loops: CDR1 MNHEY, CDR2 SVGAGI. This CDR3 is 13 amino acids long.

This clone was seen a handful of times. The chain joins TRBV7-8 to TRBJ1-2; D gene uncertain. The CDR3 spans 14 residues. The germline CDR1 and CDR2 sequences are SGHVS and FQNEAQ. Trimming cost V 1 base and J 4 bases, with 10 bases left between them. For the CDR3, the DNA is TGTGCCAGCAGCTTAGGGGCGAATTCCTATGGCTACACCTTC. Its protein product is CASSLGANSYGYTF.

The J gene is TRBJ1-2, the V gene TRBV19; 7 bases line up with TRBD1. The length of the CDR3 is 13 residues. J was trimmed by 3 bases and V by 3 bases; bases with no gene match: 1. Germline lookup yields CDR1 LNHDA and CDR2 SQIVND (reference sequence). The DNA for the CDR3 is TGTGCCAGTAGTATCGACAGGGACTATGGCTACACCTTC. This translates into CASSIDRDYGYTF.

V gene TRBV4-1 combines with J gene TRBJ1-5; 11 bases map to TRBD1. Germline V gene lookup returns CDR1 MGHRA and CDR2 YSYEKL. Losses at the gene ends were 0 bases for V and 7 bases for J; bases not matched to a gene: 8. The length of the CDR3 is 17 residues. This CDR3 is CASSQDRWDRGGQPQHF. The CDR3 nucleotides are TGCGCCAGCAGCCAAGATAGGTGGGACAGGGGGGGCCAGCCCCAGCATTTT.

This clone has a single count. The gene calls are TRBV4-1 and TRBJ1-6; 9 nucleotides align to TRBD1. Germline V gene sequence: CDR1 MGHRA, CDR2 YSYEKL. V shed 7 bases and J 9 bases; nucleotides not matched to a gene: 7. This CDR3 comprises 14 residues. The CDR3 is CASTGQGSFSPLHF. The CDR3 DNA is TGCGCCAGCACTGGACAGGGGAGTTTTTCACCCCTCCACTTT.

This chain joins TRBV6-5 and TRBJ1-2, with D possibly matching TRBD1 (6 bases). Germline values: CDR1 MNHEY, CDR2 SVGAGI. Trimming removed 6 bases at V and 4 bases at J, with 12 bases between. The CDR3 is 13 residues long. The CDR3 sequence: CASRRDNRYGYTF. DNA for the CDR3: TGTGCCAGCAGACGGGACAACCGCTATGGCTACACCTTC.

V and J are TRBV11-2 and TRBJ1-6; TRBD1 matches 10 bases. The V gene end was trimmed by 1 base and the J gene end by 7 bases; junction bases not matched to a gene: 1. Germline CDR1 reads SGHAT; CDR2 reads FQNNGV. This CDR3 has 15 amino acids. For the CDR3, the DNA is TGTGCCAGCAGCTTAGGACAGGGGGCGAATTCACCCCTCCACTTT. It encodes CASSLGQGANSPLHF. Using reference TRBV11-2 and TRBJ1-6 for the parts outside the CDR3, the full variable domain is EAGVAQSPRYKIIEKRQSVAFWCNPISGHATLYWYQQILGQGPKLLIQFQNNGVVDDSQLPKDRFSAERLKGVDSTLKIQPAKLEDSAVYLCASSLGQGANSPLHFGNGTRLTVT.

This clone turned up a few times. The rearrangement links TRBV7-2 to TRBJ1-2; unclear D gene. The CDR3 totals 14 residues. From germline, CDR1 is SGHTA and CDR2 FQGNSA. V was pared by 5 bases and J by 2 bases, with 12 bases between. The CDR3 region has the DNA TGTGCCAGCAGCCCCAGGTCTTTAAACTATGGCTACACCTTC. It specifies CASSPRSLNYGYTF.

The rearrangement uses TRBV25-1 and TRBJ2-1; 12 bases align to TRBD2. The CDR3 is 16 amino acids. The germline V gene has CDR1 MGHDK and CDR2 SYGVNS. V was clipped by 5 bases and J by 7 bases; unmatched bases: 9. As DNA, the CDR3 is TGTGCCAGCAGTTTAACTAGCGGGGGGATTGGGAATGAGCAGTTCTTC. This gives the protein CASSLTSGGIGNEQFF.

There are a few counts of this clone. This chain links TRBV12-5 with TRBJ1-1, with 7 nucleotides matching TRBD1. The CDR3 has 14 residues. Germline V CDR1 and CDR2: LGHNT, FRNRAP. V gave up 6 bases and J gave up 4 bases; unmatched junction bases: 8. The CDR3, as DNA: TGTGCTAGTGGCCAGGAGGGGGCCCGCACTGAAGCTTTCTTT. Translation: CASGQEGARTEAFF.

This chain connects TRBV6-1 to TRBJ2-6, with D perhaps matching TRBD2 (5 bases). CDR1 is MNHNS and CDR2 is SASEGT in the germline V gene. The CDR3 has 17 residues. Trimming took 4 bases from V and 0 from J, leaving 13 bases between them. The CDR3 spells CASSGGQRLSGANVLTF. CDR3 coding DNA: TGTGCCAGCAGTGGAGGGCAGAGACTCTCTGGGGCCAACGTCCTGACTTTC.

The chain recombines TRBV6-6 with TRBJ2-5, with 7 bases that match TRBD1. Germline CDR1 reads MNHNY; CDR2 reads SVGAGI (reference sequence). CDR3 length: 15 residues. The V segment lost 6 bases and the J segment 4 bases; nucleotides outside the gene matches: 11. CDR3 sequence (DNA): TGTGCCAGCAGGGACTGGGACAGCCAGGGAGAGACCCAGTACTTC. The encoded protein is CASRDWDSQGETQYF.

The chain joins TRBV18 to TRBJ1-3; tentative D call: TRBD1 (5 bases). V was pared by 6 bases and J by 3 bases, with 15 bases between. Germline assignment: CDR1 KGHSH and CDR2 LQKENI. The CDR3 contains 15 residues. As DNA, the CDR3 is TGTGCCAGCTCGTACAGGATCCTCTTTGGAAACACCATATATTTT. It translates to CASSYRILFGNTIYF.

In this sample, this clone turned up a few times. The V call is TRBV6-5, the J call TRBJ1-2, with D perhaps matching TRBD1 (6 bases). The V gene lost 5 bases and the J gene lost 4 bases, with 14 bases spanning the gap. The CDR3 extends over 14 amino acids. Germline CDR1 MNHEY, CDR2 SVGAGI. CDR3 amino acids: CASSPRGGSYGYTF. CDR3 nucleotide sequence: TGTGCCAGCAGTCCTCGAGGGGGATCCTATGGCTACACCTTC.

J is TRBJ2-2 and V is TRBV5-4; D is possibly TRBD2 (5 bases). Germline V gene lookup returns CDR1 SGHNT and CDR2 YYREEE (reference sequence). The CDR3 is 16 amino acids. V was clipped by 6 bases and J by 1 base, with 16 bases between them. CDR3 in amino acids: CASTKAERRNTGELFF. The CDR3 DNA sequence: TGTGCCAGCACCAAAGCGGAGCGGAGGAACACCGGGGAGCTGTTTTTT.